The clone carrying this T cell receptor (beta chain) was counted ten times or more. A second 7 to 11 cycle PCR used barcoded and J-beta primers. Each cDNA was tagged by a template-switch adaptor containing 12 random nucleotides. TCRdb redid the calling of the 5' RACE reads with MiXCR, one entry per CDR3 protein. The sample lists some 890,000 distinct CDR3 sequences, around 29% occurring once. The CDR3 loop spans 15 amino acids. Germline V gene data show CDR1 as SGHVS and CDR2 as FNYEAQ. V was clipped by 3 bases and J by 8 bases; unmatched bases: 9. The sample belongs to a study of blood T cells in healthy people across ages. These data were also reused for a study on T cells of mothers and their children.

Material for sequencing was blood. The TCR was taken from a middle-aged woman in good health. This chain joins TRBV7-6 and TRBJ2-1; 8 bases map to TRBD2. The CDR3 DNA sequence: TGTGCCAGCAGCTTCCGTCTTAGCGGGGCGGATGAGCAGTTCTTC. Residues: CASSFRLSGADEQFF.